Included here is one T cell receptor beta chain sequence, with context. These data are taken from a study of blood T cell repertoires in COVID-19. In the study overall: COVID-19 samples collected from the United States, Italy and Spain covered acute and convalescent phases. PBMCs, B-cell-depleted T cells, or T cells provided the cDNA or gDNA that made up the material.

Authors' analysis steps: Estimated nucleated cell counts came from reference gene primer amplification. The assay was immunoSEQ multiplex PCR, and TCRdb's table has in-frame clones only and misses some. The D gene and trimming were derived from the DNA, and the V and J assignments and clone size from that table. The table lists about 200,000 clones, about 82% of them singletons, with about 10% in the top ten. CDR3 length equals 14 residues. V was clipped by 8 bases and J by 4 bases; unmatched bases: 9. From germline, CDR1 is MNHNY and CDR2 SVGAGI (reference sequence). Material for sequencing was peripheral blood. The TCR comes from a woman of 80 years or more with acute or convalescent COVID-19. The chain employs TRBV6-6 and TRBJ2-7; the match to TRBD2 covers 9 bases. The CDR3 bases are TGTGCCAGCCGCAGTGGACTAGCGTTGTACGAGCAGTACTTC. Amino acid sequence: CASRSGLALYEQYF.